Presented here are 26 T cell receptor beta chains from one specimen sequenced in a study of blood T cells in healthy people across ages. It was with a sample-barcoded 5' primer and a J-beta primer mix that a second PCR of roughly 6 to 11 cycles was run. TCRdb passed the 5' RACE reads through MiXCR, listing each CDR3 protein once. The data contain roughly 900,000 distinct CDR3 sequences, approximately 49% of them singletons. The sample taken for sequencing was blood. These receptor sequences come from a man aged 25 to 45 in good health.

V is TRBV6-6 and J is TRBJ2-3; perhaps D is TRBD1 or TRBD2 (5 bases each). This CDR3 comprises 17 residues. The germline gives CDR1 MNHNY, CDR2 SVGAGI (reference sequence). Trimming left V 5 bases short and J 6 bases short, with 24 bases between. The CDR3 DNA reads TGTGCCAGCAGTCGGACGGCAAGTGGGGGAGCTCGGGATACGCAGTATTTT. This gives the protein CASSRTASGGARDTQYF.

The V gene is TRBV20-1, the J gene TRBJ2-3, with TRBD2 matching 7 bases. CDR3 length: 14 amino acids. V dropped 1 base and J dropped 3; count of bases not matched to a gene: 4. From germline, CDR1 is DFQATT and CDR2 SNEGSKA (reference sequence). The CDR3, as DNA: TGCAGTGCTAGAGCGGGGGGAGGGACAGATACGCAGTATTTT. It encodes CSARAGGGTDTQYF.

This chain joins TRBV12-3 or TRBV12-4 and TRBJ2-5; 8 bases align to TRBD1. This CDR3 contains 15 residues. The ends lost 5 bases at V and 5 bases at J; junction bases unmatched: 10. CDR3 region: CASSPDRGRGETQYF. The CDR3, as DNA: TGTGCCAGCAGTCCCGACAGGGGTCGGGGGGAGACCCAGTACTTC.

This chain joins TRBV30 and TRBJ1-2; 10 bases align to TRBD1. In germline, CDR1 is GTSNPN, CDR2 SVGIG (reference sequence). J was trimmed by 4 bases and V by 5 bases; bases with no gene match: 7. The CDR3 runs 14 residues. The CDR3 reads CAWGGTGVSYGYTF. As DNA, the CDR3 is TGTGCCTGGGGTGGGACAGGGGTTTCCTATGGCTACACCTTC.

This clonotype was found a few times. V usage is TRBV6-2 or TRBV6-3 and J usage is TRBJ2-5; 7 bases are shared with TRBD2. The CDR3 totals 15 residues. Germline values: CDR1 MNHEY, CDR2 SVGEGT. J was trimmed by 3 bases and V by 6 bases; bases with no gene match: 10. In DNA, the CDR3 is TGTGCCAGCAGACCAAGCGGGGTATCAAAAGAGACCCAGTACTTC. Translated: CASRPSGVSKETQYF.

The sample holds many counts of this clonotype. V and J are TRBV5-1 and TRBJ1-2; D not resolved. Trimming took off 4 bases at V and 4 bases at J, with 5 bases between the two ends. Germline V gene lookup returns CDR1 SGHRS and CDR2 YFSETQ. This CDR3 is 11 amino acids long. The CDR3 region has the DNA TGCGCCAGCAGCGGTGCCTATGGCTACACCTTC. It is translated as CASSGAYGYTF.

V and J are TRBV9 and TRBJ2-7; 8 bases are shared with TRBD2. The CDR3 extends over 15 amino acids. V dropped 4 bases and J dropped 1; count of bases not matched to a gene: 7. Germline-derived CDR1 and CDR2 are SGDLS and YYNGEE. In nucleotides, the CDR3 is TGTGCCAGCAGCACCACTAGCGGACAATCCTACGAGCAGTACTTC. Amino acids: CASSTTSGQSYEQYF.

As to this clonotype: The CDR3 end shows no conserved phenylalanine or tryptophan, and so a read error is likely. The chain carries TRBV28 and TRBJ2-7, with 7 bases identical to TRBD2. Germline CDR1 reads MDHEN; CDR2 reads SYDVKM. The CDR3 length is 14 residues. The V and J ends lost 7 bases and 10 bases, in that order; junction bases with no gene match: 16. The DNA of the CDR3 is TGTGCCAGCAAGGAGCGGGGTCTCCTCAATGAACAGTACTTA. It translates to CASKERGLLNEQYL.

In regard to this clonotype: An end of the junction does not agree with germline; a read error may underlie this. The chain is built from TRBV7-2 and TRBJ2-5, with TRBD1 identical over 7 bases. The CDR3 is 16 residues long. Germline CDR1 and CDR2: SGHTA and FQGNSA. CDR3 loop: CASSLAGDRAQETRYF. In nucleotides, the CDR3 is TGTGCCAGCAGCTTAGCGGGTGACAGGGCCCAAGAGACCCGGTACTTC. The variable domain in full, completed from reference TRBV7-2 and TRBJ2-5, reads GAGVSQSPSNKVTEKGKDVELRCDPISGHTALYWYRQSLGQGLEFLIYFQGNSAPDKSGLPSDRFSAERTGGSVSTLTIQRTQQEDSAVYLCASSLAGDRAQETRYFGPGTRLLVL.

In its sample, this clonotype was seen many times. The CDR3, as DNA: TGTGCCAGCAGCCTGAGACAGGCGGCGGGCTATGGCTACACCTTC. Translation gives CASSLRQAAGYGYTF. V is TRBV7-2 and J is TRBJ1-2; D is possibly TRBD1 (6 bases). V lost 5 bases and J lost 4, with 17 bases in between. This CDR3 has 15 residues. From germline, CDR1 is SGHTA and CDR2 FQGNSA.

This clonotype has just a few counts. J is TRBJ2-6 and V is TRBV3-1, with a weak D call TRBD1 (5 bases). The CDR3 contains 15 residues. Germline values: CDR1 LGHDT, CDR2 YNNKEL (reference sequence). V lost 2 bases and J 1 base, leaving 6 bases between the germline ends. CDR3 loop: CASSQPGSGANVLTF. Here the CDR3 DNA reads TGTGCCAGCAGCCAACCAGGGTCTGGGGCCAACGTCCTGACTTTC.

In this sample, this clonotype turned up a few times. CDR3 DNA sequence: TGTGCCAGCAGCCGCGACAGGCTCGGATACAATGAGCAGTTCTTC. Encoded protein: CASSRDRLGYNEQFF. The chain has TRBV6-6 and TRBJ2-1; tentatively, D is TRBD1 (6 bases). Germline assignment: CDR1 MNHNY and CDR2 SVGAGI (reference sequence). The ends were cut back, 6 bases at V and 4 bases at J, with 16 bases in the middle. This CDR3 contains 15 residues.

This clonotype is a singleton in its sample. The chain has TRBV15 and TRBJ1-6; D gene uncertain. The germline gives CDR1 LNHNV, CDR2 YYDKDF (reference sequence). V was shortened by 0 bases and J by 10 bases, with 10 bases between the two germline ends. This CDR3 is 14 amino acids long. CDR3 DNA: TGTGCCACCAGCAGAGATGTGGATCGCTCACCCCTCCACTTT. Protein: CATSRDVDRSPLHF.

This clonotype was found a few times. The V call is TRBV20-1, the J call TRBJ1-1; D gene unclear. V was clipped by 3 bases and J by 1 base, with 9 bases between them. The germline V gene encodes CDR1 DFQATT and CDR2 SNEGSKA (reference sequence). This CDR3 region has 13 residues. The CDR3 here is CSASVRPNTEAFF. The CDR3 region has the DNA TGCAGTGCTAGTGTCAGACCGAACACTGAAGCTTTCTTT.

This clonotype showed up many times. The chain employs TRBV20-1 and TRBJ2-3; 15 bases are shared with TRBD2. CDR1 DFQATT and CDR2 SNEGSKA come from the germline V gene (reference sequence). The CDR3 contains 16 residues. V shed 6 bases, J shed 0 bases, and the junction held 4 bases outside the gene matches. CDR3 bases: TGCAGTGCGGGACTAGCGGGGGGAGCTAGCACAGATACGCAGTATTTT. Translation gives CSAGLAGGASTDTQYF.

The chain uses TRBV27 and TRBJ2-5; D tentatively fits TRBD1 or TRBD2 (5 bases each). Per germline, CDR1 MNHEY and CDR2 SMNVEV (reference sequence). The CDR3 is made up of 16 amino acids. Deletions cut 5 bases from V and 4 bases from J, with 20 bases between. The CDR3: CASSAWVGERLETQYF. Written as DNA, the CDR3 is TGTGCCAGCAGTGCATGGGTGGGGGAGCGCTTAGAGACCCAGTACTTC.

The chain combines TRBV7-6 with TRBJ1-5; D may be TRBD1 (5 bases). V was pared by 1 base and J by 6 bases, with 7 bases between. The CDR3 sequence is 13 residues long. In germline, CDR1 is SGHVS, CDR2 FNYEAQ. The CDR3 loop is CASSLERGQPQHF. CDR3 nucleotide sequence: TGTGCCAGCAGCTTAGAGAGGGGTCAGCCCCAGCATTTT.

This clonotype was detected a few times. The chain recombines TRBV4-2 with TRBJ2-5, with a possible D match to TRBD1 (6 bases). The CDR3 consists of 15 residues. The germline V and J ends were trimmed by 0 bases and 5 bases, with 13 bases remaining between them. The germline gives CDR1 LGHNA, CDR2 YNFKEQ. This CDR3 is CASSQDPQGSETQYF. The DNA of the CDR3 is TGTGCCAGCAGCCAAGATCCGCAGGGGTCGGAGACCCAGTACTTC.

On this clonotype: The germline gene is not matched at one end of the junction; a read error may be the cause. The rearrangement links TRBV3-1 to TRBJ2-5; tentative D call: TRBD1 (6 bases). The J call may be incorrect, as the DNA end agrees better with TRBJ2-7. This CDR3 spans 13 amino acids. Germline CDR1 and CDR2: LGHDT and YNNKEL (reference sequence). CDR3 protein: CTSRGRITYEQYF. The CDR3 nucleotides read TGTACCAGCAGGGGTAGGATTACCTACGAGCAGTACTTC.

Only a few counts were recorded for this clonotype. The chain joins TRBV27 to TRBJ2-4; 7 nucleotides match TRBD1. Germline values: CDR1 MNHEY, CDR2 SMNVEV (reference sequence). The V and J ends lost 4 bases and 5 bases, in that order; junction bases with no gene match: 5. There are 14 residues in the CDR3. The DNA of the CDR3 is TGTGCCAGCAGTTCCTGGACAGGAGAAAACATTCAGTACTTC. Translation gives CASSSWTGENIQYF.

In this sample, this clonotype turned up a few times. At one end, the junction sequence differs from germline, possibly due to a read error. The V gene is TRBV7-2, the J gene TRBJ2-7, with D maybe TRBD2 (5 bases). The CDR3 covers 14 residues. CDR1 and CDR2 from the germline V gene are SGHTA and FQGNSA. The CDR3 spells CASSLANRPYEQYF. In DNA, the CDR3 is TGTGCCAGCAGCCTAGCCAACAGACCCTACGAGCAGTACTTC.

The table lists this clonotype with a few counts. The V call is TRBV9, the J call TRBJ1-6; 7 bases agree with TRBD1. V lost 4 bases to trimming and J lost 3 bases; unmatched junction nucleotides: 4. Germline V gene lookup returns CDR1 SGDLS and CDR2 YYNGEE. The CDR3 consists of 15 residues. CDR3: CASSPGQLYNSPLHF. The CDR3 DNA reads as TGTGCCAGCAGCCCGGGACAGCTCTATAATTCACCCCTCCACTTT.

The chain recombines TRBV10-3 with TRBJ2-2; possibly TRBD1 for D (6 bases). CDR3 size: 15 residues. V dropped 6 bases and J dropped 4 bases, with 15 bases sitting between them. Per germline, CDR1 ENHRY and CDR2 SYGVKD. The CDR3 DNA reads TGTGCCATCAGGGCCCGGGACACCGTCACCGGGGAGCTGTTTTTT. Its protein is CAIRARDTVTGELFF.

This clonotype has only a few counts. The CDR3 sequence: CASSLAPGSYEQYF. CDR3 in DNA: TGTGCCAGCAGCTTGGCCCCGGGCTCCTACGAGCAGTACTTC. The chain employs TRBV7-2 and TRBJ2-7; D ambiguous. This CDR3 contains 14 residues. Trimming took off 3 bases at V and 0 bases at J, with 9 bases between the two ends. Germline CDR1 SGHTA, CDR2 FQGNSA.

The V call is TRBV7-8, the J call TRBJ2-1; 8 bases match TRBD2. The CDR3 is 14 amino acids. From germline, CDR1 is SGHVS and CDR2 FQNEAQ. The V segment lost 5 bases and the J segment 6 bases; nucleotides outside the gene matches: 6. In nucleotides, the CDR3 is TGTGCCAGCAGCCCGGGGGGGAACACCAATGAGCAGTTCTTC. Its translation is CASSPGGNTNEQFF.

The gene calls are TRBV2 and TRBJ1-5; D is unresolved. V shed 6 bases and J shed 0 bases, with 9 bases lying between them. CDR3 size: 14 residues. Germline lookup yields CDR1 SNHLY and CDR2 FYNNEI. CDR3 DNA: TGTGCCAGCAGCTTAGATTTTAGCAATCAGCCCCAGCATTTT. Residues: CASSLDFSNQPQHF.